The source of this T cell receptor (beta chain) is a study of T cell responses to AZD1222 COVID-19 vaccine. The study, taken as a whole, reports: It was only a handful of AZD1222 recipients who were seropositive at baseline.

The CDR3 sequence is 14 residues long. Germline V gene data show CDR1 as MGHRA and CDR2 as YSYEKL. Trimming removed 1 base from V and 7 bases from J, with 13 bases in between. This table comes from immunoSEQ multiplex PCR, and its TCRdb copy is limited to in-frame clones, with some not included. The data hold roughly 70,000 clones, with about 80% observed a single time. This clone was observed a handful of times. Its antigen is currently unknown. The chain carries TRBV4-1 and TRBJ1-2; D gene uncertain. The TCR comes from an adult who received the AZD1222 COVID-19 vaccine. The source material was peripheral blood, sampled 28 days after the second AZD1222 dose. The CDR3 protein is CASSQVKGLGGYTF. The CDR3 nucleotides are TGCGCCAGCAGCCAAGTAAAAGGGTTAGGTGGCTACACCTTC.